This note documents a single TCR beta chain sequence. Its antigen is unknown. Base qualities are not recorded, but no much larger clone differs from it by a single base. Library preparation was by bulk RNA-seq. The reads were generated on an Illumina HiSeq 2500. The paper's processing steps were these. CDR3 sequences in the separate targeted TCR-seq dataset were extracted from raw reads and quantified using MiXCR version 2.1.5 with default parameters. In the separate targeted TCR-seq dataset, TCR-beta clones were defined by the combination of V gene, J gene and CDR3 sequence. For the separate targeted TCR-seq dataset, clones with fewer than three counts were filtered out, after which only the 90% most strongly expressed clones in each sample were kept. In the separate targeted TCR-seq dataset, Treg-Tconv overlap was calculated per tissue as the number of shared clones divided by the total number of Treg clones, multiplied by 100. The public reads were quality trimmed at Q25 with fastp and then assembled into clones with MiXCR by TCRdb, keeping productive beta chains. Rows matching on CDR3 protein sequence are summarized as one entry with the most common DNA and genes. The V and J calls here are based on TCRdb, not the publication. The sample table lists about 1,900 distinct CDR3 sequences, over 65% of them with a count of one. The ten biggest clones cover roughly 2.3% of the sample.

Memory conventional CD4 T cells were sorted as CD4+ CD45RA- CD25- cells. Whether a tumor-draining lymph node counted as invaded or non-invaded depended on the presence or absence of metastatic tumor cells. Before staining and sorting, a Miltenyi Pan T Cell isolation kit was used to pre-enrich the T cells. Immunohistochemistry for estrogen receptor, progesterone receptor, HER2 and Ki-67 was used to characterize primary tumors. Within a few hours after surgery, the fresh surgical tissue was processed by cutting it into small fragments. Tissue fragments were enzymatically digested with Liberase TL plus DNase for approximately 20 minutes and were then filtered through a 40-micrometer strainer. Sorting used a BD FACS Aria II with roughly 98-99% purity, after DAPI live/dead staining. The sorted cells were lysed in TCL buffer, and a Norgen Single Cell RNA purification kit, including DNase treatment, was used to purify the RNA.

These data belong to a study of draining lymph node invasion in breast cancer (dated by TCRdb to 2018 to 2021). Context from the whole study: Nodal metastasis was diagnosed by histology and cytokeratin immunohistochemistry, and confirmation was obtained by EpCAM/CD45 flow cytometry. Across breast cancer tissues, a separate targeted assay used bulk TCR-beta CDR3 sequencing to compare sorted memory regulatory T cells with memory conventional CD4 T cells. Each patient contributed matched non-invaded and tumor-invaded tumor-draining lymph nodes plus the primary tumor, profiled for both Treg and Tconv subsets. Lymph nodes from several patients were covered by the separate targeted TCR sequencing, and for three of those patients the primary tumors were sequenced as well.

Overall study results and their limits: Whether Treg conversion occurred in a given organ or whether converted Tregs recirculated between nodes and tumor could not be resolved from the data. The tumor top-100 clone tracking analysis could be carried out in only a couple of patients. TCRs shared between the Treg and Tconv subsets were viewed as suggestive of, but not proof of, a common clonal origin. Some of the top 100 tumor clones were detected in invaded and non-invaded nodes, suggesting recirculation between tumor and draining nodes. Roughly 12-25% of Treg TCRs were shared with Tconvs per tissue, interpreted as suggesting peripheral Treg induction. In the targeted TCR-seq data, Tregs appeared to be more clonally expanded than Tconvs in all tissues, and lower diversity was found for both subsets in tumor than in lymph nodes.

Counted from cysteine to phenylalanine, this CDR3 has 16 amino acids. CDR3 DNA is the only sequence kept; it has 48 bases, read in frame from the first base. Per the germline V gene, KGHSH is the CDR1 and LQKENI is the CDR2. V drops 3 bases and J drops 1 base, leaving 13 bases in between. This receptor was obtained from a female donor with luminal breast cancer. The sequencing sample was made of sorted memory CD4+ effector T cells from a lymph node. What this sample's cell subset or site label stands for: CD45RA-negative sorted CD4+ T cells (memory Tconv or effector/memory Treg). This chain is built from TRBV18 and TRBJ2-1, with a tentative D gene TRBD1 over 5 matching bases. The CDR3 protein: CASSPSVAGSYNEQFF. The bases read TGTGCCAGCTCACCGTCCGTGGCAGGGTCCTACAATGAGCAGTTCTTC. The entire variable domain, with the stretches around the CDR3 drawn from the reference TRBV18 and TRBJ2-1 proteins, is NAGVMQNPRHLVRRRGQEARLRCSPMKGHSHVYWYRQLPEEGLKFMVYLQKENIIDESGMPKERFSAEFPKEGPSILRIQQVVRGDSAAYFCASSPSVAGSYNEQFFGPGTRLTVL.